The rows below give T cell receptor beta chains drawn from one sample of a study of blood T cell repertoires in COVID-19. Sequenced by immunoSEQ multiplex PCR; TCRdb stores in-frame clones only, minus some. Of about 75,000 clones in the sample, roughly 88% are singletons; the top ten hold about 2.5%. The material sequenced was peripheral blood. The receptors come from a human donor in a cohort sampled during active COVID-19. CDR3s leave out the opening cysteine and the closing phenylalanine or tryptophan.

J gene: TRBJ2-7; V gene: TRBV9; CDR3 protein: ASSPTLGTSGVDEQY
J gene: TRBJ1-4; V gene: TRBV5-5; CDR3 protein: ASSPPPTGDHEKLF
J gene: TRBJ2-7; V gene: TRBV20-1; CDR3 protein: SASGLAGNYEQY
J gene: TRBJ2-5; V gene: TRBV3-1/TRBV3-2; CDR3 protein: ASSQGGQAWETQY
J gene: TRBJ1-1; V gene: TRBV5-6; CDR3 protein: ASSLDRAEPAF
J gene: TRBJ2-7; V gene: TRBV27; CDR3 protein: ASRSGQGSSYEQY
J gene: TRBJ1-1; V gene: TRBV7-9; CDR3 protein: ASSLPQANTEAF
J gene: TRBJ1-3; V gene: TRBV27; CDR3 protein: ASRKSNSGNTIY
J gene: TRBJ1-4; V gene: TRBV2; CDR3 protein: ASRKGTAPLSEKLF
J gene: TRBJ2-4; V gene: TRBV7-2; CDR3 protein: ASSLNLAGLAKNIQY
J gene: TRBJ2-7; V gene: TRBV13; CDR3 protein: ASSLGPQGAGEQY
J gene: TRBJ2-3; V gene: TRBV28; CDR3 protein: ASSPRGAGTDTQY
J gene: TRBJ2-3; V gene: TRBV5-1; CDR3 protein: ASSLYGGGDTQY
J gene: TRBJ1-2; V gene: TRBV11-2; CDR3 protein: ASSFGMGYT
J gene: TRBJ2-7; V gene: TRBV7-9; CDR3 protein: ASSFLESTYEQY
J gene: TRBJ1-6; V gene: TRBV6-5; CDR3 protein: ASSQPTGYNSPLH
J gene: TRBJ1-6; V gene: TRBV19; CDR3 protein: ASSIQVSWNSPLH
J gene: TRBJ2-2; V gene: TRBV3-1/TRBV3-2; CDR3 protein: ASSQDGSGGLTGELF
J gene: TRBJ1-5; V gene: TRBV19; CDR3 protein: ASTQGNQPQH
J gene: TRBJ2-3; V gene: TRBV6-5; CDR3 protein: ASSSIGEAQY
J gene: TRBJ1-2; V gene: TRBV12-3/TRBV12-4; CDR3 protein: ASISGREGYT
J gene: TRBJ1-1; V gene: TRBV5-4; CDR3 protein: ASRDRANTEAF
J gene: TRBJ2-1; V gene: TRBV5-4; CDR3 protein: ASRLGSLAGVGNEQF
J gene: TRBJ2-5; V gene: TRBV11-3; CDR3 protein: ASSHRQKETQY
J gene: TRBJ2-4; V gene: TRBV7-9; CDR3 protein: AISEGLIQY
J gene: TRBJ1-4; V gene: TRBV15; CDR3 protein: ATSRGTDRVGGKLF
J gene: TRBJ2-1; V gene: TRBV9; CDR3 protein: ASSLWEGRSEQF
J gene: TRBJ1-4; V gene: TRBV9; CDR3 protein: ASSVWEGTNEKLF
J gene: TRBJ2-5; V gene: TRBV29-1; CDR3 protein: SVLRLAGLGETQY
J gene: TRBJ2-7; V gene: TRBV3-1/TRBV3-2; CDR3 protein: ASSRRLAGTSYEQY
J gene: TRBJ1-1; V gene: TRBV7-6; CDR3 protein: ASSLAMGANTEAF
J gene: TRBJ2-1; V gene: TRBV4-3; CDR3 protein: ASSHQGSSYNEQF
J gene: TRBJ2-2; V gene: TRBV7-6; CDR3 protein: ASSPRLGGTGELF
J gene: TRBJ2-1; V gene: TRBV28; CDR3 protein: ASSLGATSGNGNEQF
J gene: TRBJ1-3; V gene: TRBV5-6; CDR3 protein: ASSLAGRSRGTIY
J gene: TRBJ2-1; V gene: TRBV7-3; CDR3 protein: ASSSTGSEQF
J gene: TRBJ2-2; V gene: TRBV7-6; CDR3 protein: ASSLRPAGTSGDTGELF
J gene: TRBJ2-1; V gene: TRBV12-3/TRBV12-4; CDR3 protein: ASRPERFNEQF
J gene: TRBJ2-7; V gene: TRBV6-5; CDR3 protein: ASSSLAGGTTYEQY
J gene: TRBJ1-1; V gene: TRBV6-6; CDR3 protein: ASSWTGEDTEAF
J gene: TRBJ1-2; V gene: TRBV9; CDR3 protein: ASSADPGQGDYGYT
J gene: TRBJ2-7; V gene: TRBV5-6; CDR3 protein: ASSFGLPLEQY
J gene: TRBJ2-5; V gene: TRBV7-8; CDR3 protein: ASSFSGGRQETQY
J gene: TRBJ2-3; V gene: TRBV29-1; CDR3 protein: SVVGGSTDTQY
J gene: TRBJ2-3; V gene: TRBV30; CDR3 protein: ALKWASGDTDTQY
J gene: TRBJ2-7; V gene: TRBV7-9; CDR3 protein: ASSLGRGAISYEQY
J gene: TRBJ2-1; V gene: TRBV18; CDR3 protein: ASSSDRVVNEQF
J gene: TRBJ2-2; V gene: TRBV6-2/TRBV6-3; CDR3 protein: ASSYLSSSGELF
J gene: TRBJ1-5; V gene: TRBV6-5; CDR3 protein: ASRYMGGQGYQPQH
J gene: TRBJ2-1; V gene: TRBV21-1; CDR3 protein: ASSKVVGDRHRRTYNEQF
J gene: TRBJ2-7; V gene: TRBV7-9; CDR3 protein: ASSSRDSPYEQY
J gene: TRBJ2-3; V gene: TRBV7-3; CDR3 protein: ASSLSSGTDTQY
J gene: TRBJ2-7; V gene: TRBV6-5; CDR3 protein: ASSYSGGISYEQY
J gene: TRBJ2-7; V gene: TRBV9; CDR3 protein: ASSDSLGTGPTYEQY
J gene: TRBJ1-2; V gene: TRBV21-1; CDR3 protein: ASSKDGGVGASYGYT
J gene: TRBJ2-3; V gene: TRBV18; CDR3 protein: ASSPRASTDTQY
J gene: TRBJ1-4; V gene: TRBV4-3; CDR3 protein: ASSGTGSVDEKLF
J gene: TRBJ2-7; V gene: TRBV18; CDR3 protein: ASSPGGGAAVEQY